This T cell receptor beta chain came from a study of liver allograft versus peripheral blood T cells. Overall study context: Peripheral blood of the recipients supplied T cell receptor repertoires that were compared with those in transplanted livers. Broader study findings: Within liver allografts, T cell receptor repertoires were reportedly different from those in peripheral blood.

TCRdb analysed the reads with MiXCR anew, one entry per CDR3 protein. The sample has roughly 14,000 distinct CDR3 sequences, 20% to 25% seen once. The CDR3 covers 14 residues. Trimming pared 1 base from V and 11 bases from J, leaving 17 bases between. Germline CDR1 SGHTA, CDR2 FQGNSA. In its sample, this clonotype ranks as medium-sized. Its target is unknown. The TCR sequence derives from a human patient who had a liver transplant. Some T cells may be graft donor cells. The J gene is TRBJ1-1, the V gene TRBV7-2; maybe TRBD1 (5 bases). For the CDR3, the DNA is TGTGCCAGCAGCTTAGGGGGCTACGGAGGATGGGCTTTCTTT. This translates into CASSLGGYGGWAFF.